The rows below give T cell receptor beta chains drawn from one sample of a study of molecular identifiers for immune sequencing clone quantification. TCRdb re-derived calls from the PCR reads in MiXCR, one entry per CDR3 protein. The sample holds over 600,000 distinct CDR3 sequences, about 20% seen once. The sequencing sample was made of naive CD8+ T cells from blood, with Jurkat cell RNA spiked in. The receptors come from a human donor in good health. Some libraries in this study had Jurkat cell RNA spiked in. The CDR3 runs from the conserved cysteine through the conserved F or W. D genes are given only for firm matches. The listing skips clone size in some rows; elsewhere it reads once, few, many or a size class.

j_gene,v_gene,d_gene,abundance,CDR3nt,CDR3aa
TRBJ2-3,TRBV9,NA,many,TGTGCCAGCAGCGTACGGTACACAGATACGCAGTATTTT,CASSVRYTDTQYF
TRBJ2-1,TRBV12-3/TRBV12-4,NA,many,TGTGCCAGCAGGGGTACACGCGTGGGGTATGAGCAGTTCTTC,CASRGTRVGYEQFF
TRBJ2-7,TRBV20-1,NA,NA,TGCAGTGCTATTAAAAGCGACTACGAGCAGTACTTC,CSAIKSDYEQYF
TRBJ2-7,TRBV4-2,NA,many,TGTGCCAGCAGCCAAGATGCCTACTACGAGCAGTACTTC,CASSQDAYYEQYF
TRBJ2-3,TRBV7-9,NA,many,TGTGCCAGCAGCTTAGGCCCGGGAGAGCACACAGATACGCAGTATTTT,CASSLGPGEHTDTQYF
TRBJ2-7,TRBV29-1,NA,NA,TGCAGCGTTGTTTTGGACAGCCCAACCTATGAGCAGTACTTC,CSVVLDSPTYEQYF
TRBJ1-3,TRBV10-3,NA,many,TGTGCCATCAGCCGAGAAGAAGACACCATATATTTT,CAISREEDTIYF
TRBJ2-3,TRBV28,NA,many,TGTGCCAGCAGTTTACTCATGGATACGCAGTATTTT,CASSLLMDTQYF
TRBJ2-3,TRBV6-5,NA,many,TGTGCCAGCAGCTGGCGGTCCACAGATACGCAGTATTTT,CASSWRSTDTQYF
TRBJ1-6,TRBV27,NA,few,TGTGCCAGCAGTTTAATCCTAGGACAATATAATTCACCCCTCCACTTT,CASSLILGQYNSPLHF
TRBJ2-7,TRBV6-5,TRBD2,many,TGTGCCAGCAGTTGGCGGGGGGCAGGGGACGAGCAGTACTTC,CASSWRGAGDEQYF
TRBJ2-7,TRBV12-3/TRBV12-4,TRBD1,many,TGTGCCAGCAGTCGGACAGGGAGGGAGCAGTACTTC,CASSRTGREQYF
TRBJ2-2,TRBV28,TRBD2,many,TGTGCCAGCAGTCTGGGACTAGCGGGAGGGCGAGGTACCGGGGAGCTGTTTTTT,CASSLGLAGGRGTGELFF
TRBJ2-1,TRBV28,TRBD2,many,TGTGCCAGCAGCAGCCGCGGACTAGCGCATCAATACGGTGAGCAGTTCTTC,CASSSRGLAHQYGEQFF
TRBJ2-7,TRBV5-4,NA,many,TGTGCCAGCAGCCGCGGGGTCGAGCAGTACTTC,CASSRGVEQYF
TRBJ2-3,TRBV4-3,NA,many,TGCGCCAGCAGCCAGGAGATGGGGCAGGGGTGGACAGATACGCAGTATTTT,CASSQEMGQGWTDTQYF
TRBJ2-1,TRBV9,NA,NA,TGTGCCAGCAGCGTAGAAGGGGACGGCTCCTACAATGAGCAGTTCTTC,CASSVEGDGSYNEQFF
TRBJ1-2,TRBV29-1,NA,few,TGCAGCGTTCCCATCGGGGGGGCAGGCTATGGCTACACCTTC,CSVPIGGAGYGYTF
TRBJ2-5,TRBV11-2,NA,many,TGTGCCAGCAGCTTAGGGTACACAGCCCAAGAGACCCAGTACTTC,CASSLGYTAQETQYF